This T cell receptor beta chain was sequenced in a study of cytomegalovirus exposure and HLA in healthy donors. Overall study: Findings of an earlier analysis included roughly 110 million unique TCR beta sequences from 200 million or so T cells.

The CDR3 totals 14 residues. The germline V and J ends were trimmed by 4 bases and 5 bases, with 17 bases remaining between them. CDR1 is SQVTM and CDR2 is ANQGSEA in the germline V gene. For this clone: Its antigen is unknown.

PCR amplification relied on 60 Vbeta primers (plus 13 Jbeta primers). Methods used by the authors: In a later analysis, 60 million to 90 million unique TCR beta chains included roughly 11 million shared by two or more donors. Measured with immunoSEQ multiplex PCR; TCRdb has only the in-frame clones, and not every one. V and J calls and clone size are those listed in that table; D and trimming were worked out from the DNA. Of over 150,000 clones in the sample, almost 80% are singletons; the top ten hold roughly 1.5%. Study findings and constraints: A later analysis found that most CMV-associated TCR beta chains appeared HLA-restricted.

V gene TRBV29-1 combines with J gene TRBJ1-2; no clear D. The clonotype was recovered from a woman younger than 30 in good health and CMV-seronegative. The material sequenced was PBMCs. CDR3 sequence (DNA): TGCAGCGTTGCAGGTCGCGGGTTGGGATATGGCTACACCTTC. It encodes CSVAGRGLGYGYTF.